Listed here are 24 T cell receptor beta chains from one sample, sequenced in a study of cytomegalovirus exposure and HLA in healthy donors. Assay: immunoSEQ multiplex PCR; the TCRdb copy retains only in-frame clones and omits some. The table has 250,000 or so clones, roughly 87% seen once. The specimen sequenced was PBMCs. Every receptor here comes from a man aged 18-30 years in good health and CMV-seropositive.

The chain combines TRBV30 with TRBJ1-1; D possibly corresponds to TRBD1 (5 bases). This CDR3 contains 14 residues. Trimming took off 3 bases at V and 2 bases at J, with 13 bases between the two ends. Germline CDR1 GTSNPN, CDR2 SVGIG (reference sequence). CDR3 amino acids: CAWSVWGSNTEAFF. The DNA of the CDR3 is TGTGCCTGGAGCGTCTGGGGGTCAAACACTGAAGCTTTCTTT.

The genes are TRBV9 and TRBJ2-2, with 9 bases identical to TRBD2. The germline V gene encodes CDR1 SGDLS and CDR2 YYNGEE. The V gene end was trimmed by 0 bases and the J gene end by 5 bases; junction bases not matched to a gene: 5. The CDR3 length is 16 residues. CDR3 sequence: CASSVGGRALTGELFF. Here the CDR3 DNA reads TGTGCCAGCAGCGTAGGCGGGAGGGCTCTAACCGGGGAGCTGTTTTTT.

This chain joins TRBV27 and TRBJ1-2; the D is unclear. Germline V gene lookup returns CDR1 MNHEY and CDR2 SMNVEV (reference sequence). The CDR3 totals 15 residues. Trimming pared 3 bases from V and 4 bases from J, leaving 15 bases between. The CDR3 spells CASSFVRPFVYGYTF. CDR3 DNA: TGTGCCAGCAGTTTTGTCAGGCCCTTTGTCTATGGCTACACCTTC.

The chain's CDR3 is CASSLRGAQGQFF. The CDR3, as DNA: TGTGCCAGCAGCTTACGGGGGGCGCAGGGGCAGTTCTTC. This chain joins TRBV11-2 and TRBJ2-1, with a weak D call TRBD2 (7 bases). Germline CDR1 reads SGHAT; CDR2 reads FQNNGV. Trimming stripped 2 bases from V and 12 bases from J, with 14 bases between. The CDR3 spans 13 residues.

The chain uses TRBV19 and TRBJ1-2; tentative D call: TRBD1 (5 bases). V dropped 1 base and J dropped 4 bases, with 10 bases sitting between them. The CDR3 sequence is 14 residues long. Germline V CDR1 and CDR2: LNHDA, SQIVND (reference sequence). CDR3 residues: CASSIGGTGYGYTF. CDR3 nucleotides: TGTGCCAGTAGTATAGGGGGGACCGGCTATGGCTACACCTTC.

This chain uses TRBV9 with TRBJ2-2, with 10 bases identical to TRBD1. V was clipped by 0 bases and J by 0 bases; unmatched bases: 2. Germline V CDR1 and CDR2: SGDLS, YYNGEE. The CDR3 is 17 amino acids. Here the CDR3 reads CASSVETGGSNTGELFF. CDR3 sequence (DNA): TGTGCCAGCAGCGTAGAGACAGGGGGCTCGAACACCGGGGAGCTGTTTTTT.

The chain uses TRBV6-1 and TRBJ2-5; D gene unclear. This CDR3 has 14 amino acids. Germline CDR1 reads MNHNS; CDR2 reads SASEGT. Trimming stripped 3 bases from V and 0 bases from J, with 8 bases between. CDR3 coding DNA: TGTGCCAGCAGTGAGTCCTGGAACCAAGAGACCCAGTACTTC. Its protein product is CASSESWNQETQYF.

This clone has only one observation. The chain carries TRBV7-9 and TRBJ2-3, with 8 bases that match TRBD1. V was pared by 3 bases and J by 1 base, with 3 bases of the junction left unmatched. Germline assignment: CDR1 SEHNR and CDR2 FQNEAQ (reference sequence). This CDR3 is 15 amino acids long. The CDR3 DNA reads TGTGCCAGCAGCTTTGTGACAGGGGGCACAGATACGCAGTATTTT. Residues: CASSFVTGGTDTQYF. Looking up the rest from reference TRBV7-9 and TRBJ2-3 gives the full variable domain: DTGVSQNPRHKITKRGQNVTFRCDPISEHNRLYWYRQTLGQGPEFLTYFQNEAQLEKSRLLSDRFSAERPKGSFSTLEIQRTEQGDSAMYLCASSFVTGGTDTQYFGPGTRLTVL.

This clone was recorded once. This chain joins TRBV25-1 and TRBJ2-5; D possibly corresponds to TRBD1 (5 bases). From germline, CDR1 is MGHDK and CDR2 SYGVNS. Trimming cost V 2 bases and J 4 bases, with 14 bases left between them. This CDR3 has 15 residues. The CDR3 coding sequence is TGTGCCAGCAGTGAAATTAAGGGGTTTGGAGAGACCCAGTACTTC. Its translation is CASSEIKGFGETQYF. Supplemented by reference TRBV25-1 and TRBJ2-5, the full variable domain reads EADIYQTPRYLVIGTGKKITLECSQTMGHDKMYWYQQDPGMELHLIHYSYGVNSTEKGDLSSESTVSRIRTEHFPLTLESARPSHTSQYLCASSEIKGFGETQYFGPGTRLLVL.

The chain is built from TRBV6-5 and TRBJ2-7; the D gene is possibly TRBD1 (5 bases). The CDR3 is 15 residues long. CDR1 is MNHEY and CDR2 is SVGAGI in the germline V gene. Trimming removed 6 bases at V and 1 base at J, with 16 bases between. Here the CDR3 reads CASSYSQGISYEQYF. The CDR3 bases are TGTGCCAGCAGCTACAGTCAGGGTATTTCCTACGAGCAGTACTTC.

The rearrangement links TRBV29-1 to TRBJ2-5; the match to TRBD2 covers 7 bases. The germline CDR1 and CDR2 sequences are SQVTM and ANQGSEA. The length of the CDR3 is 13 residues. The trim removed 4 bases at V and 4 bases at J, leaving 6 bases unmatched. CDR3 sequence (DNA): TGCAGCGTTGGCCTCTGGGGGGGAGAGACCCAGTACTTC. Translated: CSVGLWGGETQYF.

The rearrangement uses TRBV12-5 and TRBJ2-1; 11 nucleotides agree with TRBD2. This CDR3 contains 15 residues. V dropped 2 bases and J dropped 7; count of bases not matched to a gene: 4. The V gene's germline CDR1 is LGHNT and CDR2 FRNRAP. In DNA, the CDR3 is TGTGCTAGTGGTTTGCTAGCGGGAGGTTCTAATGAGCAGTTCTTC. This codes for CASGLLAGGSNEQFF.

This chain connects TRBV2 to TRBJ2-1, with a weak D call TRBD1 (5 bases). V dropped 2 bases and J dropped 8 bases, with 7 bases sitting between them. From germline, CDR1 is SNHLY and CDR2 FYNNEI. There are 12 residues in the CDR3. The CDR3 is CASSEWGHEQFF. CDR3 bases: TGTGCCAGCAGTGAATGGGGCCATGAGCAGTTCTTC.

This clone was counted only a few times. The V gene is TRBV6-1, the J gene TRBJ2-3, with 7 bases aligning to TRBD2. Germline lookup yields CDR1 MNHNS and CDR2 SASEGT. V lost 11 bases, J lost 4 bases, and 12 bases stayed unmatched. The CDR3 has 14 amino acids. CDR3 sequence reads: CAVEVGGSADTQYF. The CDR3 DNA sequence: TGTGCCGTGGAGGTGGGCGGGAGCGCAGATACGCAGTATTTT.

The chain carries TRBV9 and TRBJ2-5; D is perhaps TRBD1 (6 bases). Trimming cost V 0 bases and J 5 bases, with 8 bases left between them. Per germline, CDR1 SGDLS and CDR2 YYNGEE. The length of the CDR3 is 13 residues. The CDR3 reads CASSVGTEETQYF. CDR3 DNA sequence: TGTGCCAGCAGCGTAGGGACAGAGGAGACCCAGTACTTC.

The rearrangement uses TRBV5-6 and TRBJ2-5; D possibly matches TRBD1 or TRBD2 (7 bases each). The CDR3 spans 15 residues. V shed 4 bases and J shed 5 bases, with 18 bases lying between them. Per the germline V gene, CDR1 is SGHDT and CDR2 is YYEEEE. The CDR3: CASSVDREGGETQYF. CDR3 nucleotides: TGTGCCAGCAGCGTCGACAGGGAGGGGGGGGAGACCCAGTACTTC.

This clone was counted once. V and J are TRBV27 and TRBJ2-5; 9 bases match TRBD2. J gave up 5 bases and V 6 bases, and 16 bases lay outside the gene matches. The germline gives CDR1 MNHEY, CDR2 SMNVEV (reference sequence). The CDR3 spans 17 residues. CDR3 residues: CASRAGASGRIVETQYF. The DNA for the CDR3 is TGTGCCAGCAGGGCGGGGGCGAGCGGGAGGATAGTGGAGACCCAGTACTTC.

This chain links TRBV4-1 with TRBJ1-1, with D perhaps matching TRBD1 (5 bases). Per the germline V gene, CDR1 is MGHRA and CDR2 is YSYEKL. V was trimmed by 4 bases and J by 5 bases, leaving 11 bases between them. The CDR3 spans 13 residues. CDR3 amino acids: CASSPGPGTEAFF. The CDR3 DNA is TGCGCCAGCAGCCCGGGGCCGGGGACTGAAGCTTTCTTT.

The chain joins TRBV27 to TRBJ2-6; D not resolved. The CDR3 totals 17 residues. V lost 3 bases and J lost 2, with 14 bases in between. Germline values: CDR1 MNHEY, CDR2 SMNVEV (reference sequence). The CDR3 protein is CASSFLNSDTGANVLTF. The DNA of the CDR3 is TGTGCCAGCAGTTTTTTAAACAGTGACACTGGGGCCAACGTCCTGACTTTC.

In this sample, this clone turned up once. The chain employs TRBV7-8 and TRBJ2-7, with a possible D match to TRBD1 (6 bases). The CDR3 spans 15 residues. V dropped 1 base and J dropped 0 bases, with 10 bases sitting between them. Germline V lookup: CDR1 SGHVS, CDR2 FQNEAQ. The CDR3 DNA is TGTGCCAGCAGCTTAGTTAGGGACAACTCCTACGAGCAGTACTTC. Translated, it gives CASSLVRDNSYEQYF.

The chain employs TRBV6-5 and TRBJ2-1; perhaps TRBD1 as D (6 bases). CDR3 length: 14 amino acids. Trimming removed 4 bases at V and 4 bases at J, with 11 bases between. CDR1 is MNHEY, CDR2 SVGAGI, per germline. The CDR3 nucleotides are TGTGCCAGCAGTTCCCAGACAGGATACAATGAGCAGTTCTTC. Translating it yields CASSSQTGYNEQFF.

The genes are TRBV5-4 and TRBJ2-3; maybe TRBD2 (6 bases). Trimming pared 3 bases from V and 1 base from J, leaving 15 bases between. Germline lookup yields CDR1 SGHNT and CDR2 YYREEE (reference sequence). CDR3 length: 16 residues. The chain's CDR3 is CASSSAGRTGTDTQYF. The CDR3 DNA sequence: TGTGCCAGCAGCTCCGCGGGGCGGACCGGCACAGATACGCAGTATTTT.

The chain employs TRBV5-1 and TRBJ1-2, with D uncertain. The germline V and J ends were trimmed by 0 bases and 2 bases, with 11 bases remaining between them. Per the germline V gene, CDR1 is SGHRS and CDR2 is YFSETQ. CDR3 length: 15 amino acids. CDR3 sequence reads: CASSLDRPPNYGYTF. CDR3 bases: TGCGCCAGCAGCTTGGACAGACCGCCCAACTATGGCTACACCTTC.

The chain combines TRBV28 with TRBJ1-2; D may be TRBD1 (5 bases). Trimming left V 6 bases short and J 5 bases short, with 16 bases between. Germline-derived CDR1 and CDR2 are MDHEN and SYDVKM. The CDR3 covers 14 residues. The CDR3 loop reads CASSPGEYRYGYTF. DNA of the CDR3: TGTGCCAGCAGCCCGGGGGAGTATCGATATGGCTACACCTTC.